A selection of T cell receptor beta chains follows, all from one sample in a study of cytomegalovirus exposure and HLA in healthy donors. Profiled with immunoSEQ multiplex PCR; TCRdb holds only in-frame clones, not every one. This table has a few hundred thousand clones, 90% to 95% appearing once. Input material: PBMCs. Every receptor here comes from a woman aged 18-29 years in good health and CMV-seronegative. The CDR3 runs from the conserved cysteine through the conserved F or W. The size entry is marked missing in some rows and otherwise reads once, few, many or a size class.

cdr3_aa j_call v_call clone_size
CASSLSNSPLHF TRBJ1-6 TRBV7-9 .
CASSFGRGRNEQFF TRBJ2-1 TRBV5-1 .
CATRLAGGDSNEQFF TRBJ2-1 TRBV19 .
CSAATGRAKNIQYF TRBJ2-4 TRBV29-1 .
CASSTRREREVTYEQYF TRBJ2-7 TRBV5-6 .
CAWSPKGHLREKLFF TRBJ1-4 TRBV30 .
CAISAGDEQYF TRBJ2-7 TRBV10-3 .
CASSFLRGSYEQYF TRBJ2-7 TRBV28 .
CVRSLSEASRGQFF TRBJ2-1 TRBV7-5 .
CASSQQVTDTQYF TRBJ2-3 TRBV7-2 .
CASSLRQDYGYTF TRBJ1-2 TRBV7-3 .
CASSSGATNEKLFF TRBJ1-4 TRBV27 .
CASRESNTGELFF TRBJ2-2 TRBV14 .
CASSPLDRAQPQHF TRBJ1-5 TRBV18 .
CASSLSLNGGLRRGYEQYF TRBJ2-7 TRBV27 once
CASRPTGGGGNQPQHF TRBJ1-5 TRBV19 once
CASSQVGGVGQPQHF TRBJ1-5 TRBV4-1 .
CASRLAGEGGEQFF TRBJ2-1 TRBV5-1 .
CASSGDRGREKLFF TRBJ1-4 TRBV25-1 .
CSADRVNEQFF TRBJ2-1 TRBV20-1 .
CASSSPVGTVRRDGYTF TRBJ1-2 TRBV7-9 .
CASSSDRVFYNEQFF TRBJ2-1 TRBV5-6 .
CSVVMGGGFPYEQYF TRBJ2-7 TRBV29-1 .
CSVRQGDADTQYF TRBJ2-3 TRBV29-1 .
CAWSRGGQGEQPQHF TRBJ1-5 TRBV30 .
CASSARDGSSYNEQFF TRBJ2-1 TRBV25-1 .
CASSSDRFREASGNTIYF TRBJ1-3 TRBV7-9 .
CASSVQGYTEAFF TRBJ1-1 TRBV19 few
CASSPPAGARPYGYTF TRBJ1-2 TRBV7-2 .
CASSYSMAGVNEKLFF TRBJ1-4 TRBV6-6 .
CASSLPPTGTTLDEQFF TRBJ2-1 TRBV5-1 once
CASKRDTKETQYF TRBJ2-5 TRBV10-1 .
CASSLTGNLNGELFF TRBJ2-2 TRBV5-6 few
CASSPWGGAVYNEQFF TRBJ2-1 TRBV11-2 .
CSARGGYEQYF TRBJ2-7 TRBV20-1 .
CASSDVTLTNNEQFF TRBJ2-1 TRBV10-1 .
CASSGQGLYVNTIYF TRBJ1-3 TRBV28 .
CASSLGRGQRIYGYTF TRBJ1-2 TRBV11-2 .
CASSQGIMNTEAFF TRBJ1-1 TRBV11-2 .
CASSTGTGVRNQPQHF TRBJ1-5 TRBV5-1 .
CASSITQGAKAFF TRBJ1-1 TRBV19 .
CAWDPGQPGAETQYF TRBJ2-5 TRBV30 .
CASSAGGEAFF TRBJ1-1 TRBV27 .
CASSLGAYEQYF TRBJ2-7 TRBV11-1 once
CAIGGRTVNTEAFF TRBJ1-1 TRBV10-3 .
CASSRGVNYGYTF TRBJ1-2 TRBV2 .
CASSPLDSLNQPQHF TRBJ1-5 TRBV28 .
CANTGGERGYTF TRBJ1-2 TRBV30 .
CASSLSTGSGTGELFF TRBJ2-2 TRBV28 .
CASSSRLGEKLFF TRBJ1-4 TRBV7-7 .